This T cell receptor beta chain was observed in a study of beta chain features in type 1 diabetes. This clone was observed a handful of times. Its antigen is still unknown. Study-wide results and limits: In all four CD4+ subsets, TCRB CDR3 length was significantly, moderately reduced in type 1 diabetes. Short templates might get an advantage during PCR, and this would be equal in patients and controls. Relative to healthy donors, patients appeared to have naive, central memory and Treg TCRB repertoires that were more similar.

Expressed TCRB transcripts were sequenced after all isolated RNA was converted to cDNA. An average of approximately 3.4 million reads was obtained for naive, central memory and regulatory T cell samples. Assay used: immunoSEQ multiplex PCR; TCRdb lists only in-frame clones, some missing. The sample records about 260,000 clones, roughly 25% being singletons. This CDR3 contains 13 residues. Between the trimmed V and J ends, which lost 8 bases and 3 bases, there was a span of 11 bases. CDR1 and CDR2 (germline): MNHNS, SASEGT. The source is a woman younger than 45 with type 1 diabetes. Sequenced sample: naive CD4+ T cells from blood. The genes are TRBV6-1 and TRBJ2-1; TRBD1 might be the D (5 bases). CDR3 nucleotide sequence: TGTGCCAGCGACAGATTAGGCTACAATGAGCAGTTCTTC. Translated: CASDRLGYNEQFF.